These 13 T cell receptor beta chains came from one sample sequenced in a study of blood T cell repertoires in COVID-19. Profiling relied on immunoSEQ multiplex PCR, and the TCRdb table lists in-frame clones only, not all of them. The profile covers roughly 120,000 clones, with about 85% appearing a single time and 9.5% to 13% taken by the ten largest. Sequencing input: peripheral blood. The receptor set was obtained from a man aged 80 or over with acute or convalescent COVID-19.

This clone was seen a handful of times. V and J are TRBV10-3 and TRBJ2-4, with D perhaps matching TRBD1 (5 bases). Germline CDR1 and CDR2: ENHRY and SYGVKD. V was pared by 2 bases and J by 1 base, with 9 bases between. The CDR3 length is 15 residues. CDR3 sequence (DNA): TGTGCCATCAGTGAGGTAAAGGGGGCCAAAAACATTCAGTACTTC. It yields the protein CAISEVKGAKNIQYF.

This sequence joins TRBV5-4 and TRBJ2-5; the match to TRBD2 covers 8 bases. CDR3 length equals 16 residues. CDR1 and CDR2 (germline): SGHNT, YYREEE (reference sequence). The V gene end was trimmed by 4 bases and the J gene end by 1 base; junction bases not matched to a gene: 9. The CDR3 here is CASSPSGGRLQETQYF. CDR3 in DNA: TGTGCCAGCAGCCCCTCGGGCGGGAGGCTCCAAGAGACCCAGTACTTC.

The genes are TRBV5-8 and TRBJ1-6; 10 bases fit TRBD1. Per the germline V gene, CDR1 is SGHTS and CDR2 is YDEGEE. With V trimmed by 6 bases and J by 8 bases, 8 bases remained unmatched. The CDR3 has 15 amino acids. This CDR3 reads CASTDGQGGHSPLHF. CDR3 coding DNA: TGTGCCAGCACCGACGGACAGGGGGGACATTCACCCCTCCACTTT.

The chain has TRBV7-8 and TRBJ2-1; 12 bases agree with TRBD2. Germline CDR1 and CDR2: SGHVS and FQNEAQ. The CDR3 covers 15 residues. The trim removed 5 bases at V and 5 bases at J, leaving 4 bases unmatched. In DNA form, the CDR3 reads TGTGCCAGCAGCGCGACTAGCGGGAGCAACAATGAGCAGTTCTTC. This codes for CASSATSGSNNEQFF. Supplemented by reference TRBV7-8 and TRBJ2-1, the full variable domain reads GAGVSQSPRYKVAKRGQDVALRCDPISGHVSLFWYQQALGQGPEFLTYFQNEAQLDKSGLPSDRFFAERPEGSVSTLKIQRTQQEDSAVYLCASSATSGSNNEQFFGPGTRLTVL.

The CDR3 DNA reads as TGTGCCAGCAGTTCTCGGCAGGGAAGATACAATGAGCAGTTCTTC. Amino acid sequence: CASSSRQGRYNEQFF. The rearrangement links TRBV27 to TRBJ2-1, with D possibly being TRBD1 (5 bases). Germline CDR1 reads MNHEY; CDR2 reads SMNVEV (reference sequence). The CDR3 loop spans 15 amino acids. Trimming cost V 4 bases and J 4 bases, with 14 bases left between them.

J is TRBJ2-2 and V is TRBV7-2, with 13 bases matching TRBD2. Germline V CDR1 and CDR2: SGHTA, FQGNSA. CDR3 length: 16 amino acids. Unmatched junction bases numbered 5, after V lost 5 bases and J lost 5 bases. For the CDR3, the DNA is TGTGCCAGCAGCCCAACTAGCGGGAGGGCGACCGGGGAGCTGTTTTTT. This gives the protein CASSPTSGRATGELFF.

This sequence joins TRBV19 and TRBJ1-4, with D perhaps matching TRBD1 (5 bases). The V end was cut by 6 bases, the J end by 0 bases, with 11 bases between. The CDR3 covers 15 residues. From germline, CDR1 is LNHDA and CDR2 SQIVND (reference sequence). The CDR3 reads CASSRTSATNEKLFF. The CDR3 nucleotides are TGTGCCAGTAGCAGGACATCCGCAACTAATGAAAAACTGTTTTTT.

The rearrangement links TRBV19 to TRBJ2-1; 9 nucleotides line up with TRBD2. Germline trimming cut 7 bases from V and 6 bases from J; bases unmatched to any gene: 10. The CDR3 is made up of 15 amino acids. Germline V gene data show CDR1 as LNHDA and CDR2 as SQIVND (reference sequence). DNA of the CDR3: TGTGCCAGTAACACTCCTAGCGGGGAAGGCAATGAGCAGTTCTTC. Protein: CASNTPSGEGNEQFF.

The chain carries TRBV18 and TRBJ2-7; possible D gene TRBD1, 6 bases. CDR1 KGHSH and CDR2 LQKENI come from the germline V gene. The germline V and J ends were trimmed by 3 bases and 10 bases, with 13 bases remaining between them. The CDR3 runs to 12 residues. In DNA, the CDR3 is TGTGCCAGCTCACCCGACGGCAGGGGACAGTACTTC. Translated: CASSPDGRGQYF.

The J gene is TRBJ1-3, the V gene TRBV19, with D maybe TRBD1 (6 bases). The germline V gene has CDR1 LNHDA and CDR2 SQIVND (reference sequence). The CDR3 is 17 residues long. Trimming took 4 bases from V and 0 from J, leaving 16 bases between them. CDR3 in amino acids: CASSSRDTRISGNTIYF. CDR3 sequence (DNA): TGTGCCAGTAGTAGCCGGGACACCCGAATCTCTGGAAACACCATATATTTT.

DNA for the CDR3: TGTGCCAGCGGAGGAGCAGGGGTTCAGCCCCAGCATTTT. It encodes CASGGAGVQPQHF. The chain uses TRBV2 and TRBJ1-5; tentatively, D is TRBD1 (6 bases). The V and J ends lost 8 bases and 6 bases respectively, with 14 bases between them. The CDR3 extends over 13 amino acids. The V gene's germline CDR1 is SNHLY and CDR2 FYNNEI. Filled out from reference TRBV2 and TRBJ1-5, the complete variable domain reads EPEVTQTPSHQVTQMGQEVILRCVPISNHLYFYWYRQILGQKVEFLVSFYNNEISEKSEIFDDQFSVERPDGSNFTLKIRSTKLEDSAMYFCASGGAGVQPQHFGDGTRLSIL.

V and J are TRBV30 and TRBJ1-1; TRBD1 might be the D (6 bases). The V end was cut by 1 base, the J end by 6 bases, with 9 bases between. The CDR3 spans 12 residues. The germline V gene encodes CDR1 GTSNPN and CDR2 SVGIG (reference sequence). CDR3 sequence (DNA): TGTGCCTGGAGTGACAGGGTCTCTGAAGCTTTCTTT. Translation: CAWSDRVSEAFF. The entire variable domain, with the rest obtained from reference TRBV30 and TRBJ1-1, is as follows: SQTIHQWPATLVQPVGSPLSLECTVEGTSNPNLYWYRQAAGRGLQLLFYSVGIGQISSEVPQNLSASRPQDRQFILSSKKLLLSDSGFYLCAWSDRVSEAFFGQGTRLTVV.

The J gene is TRBJ1-6, the V gene TRBV13, with TRBD1 identical over 7 bases. V shed 4 bases and J 6 bases; nucleotides not matched to a gene: 6. Germline values: CDR1 PRHDT, CDR2 FYEKMQ (reference sequence). The CDR3 loop spans 15 amino acids. The CDR3 is CASSSPGQINSPLHF. The CDR3 region has the DNA TGTGCCAGCAGCTCCCCGGGACAGATTAATTCACCCCTCCACTTT.